The 31 T cell receptor beta chains in this list originate from one sample, sequenced in a study of blood T cell repertoires in COVID-19 (dated by TCRdb to about 2020). Library preparation used the immunoSEQ multiplex PCR assay. In its TCRdb copy, this immuneACCESS table keeps in-frame sequences only and misses some clones. Where compared with another copy, unresolved V genes explain less than half of these, and the others have no known cause. This sample has around 400,000 clones in its table, and more than 70% of those were observed once. The ten largest clones represent over 2% of the sample. Sequencing was performed on peripheral blood. The source is a woman aged 55-75 years with COVID-19, enrolled during active disease.

V and J are TRBV6-4 and TRBJ2-7; TRBD1 agrees at 7 bases. Unmatched junction bases numbered 14, after V lost 11 bases and J lost 4 bases. The CDR3 length is 14 residues. Germline V gene lookup returns CDR1 MRHNA and CDR2 SNTAGT. The CDR3: CAEGTALRDYEQYF. CDR3 sequence (DNA): TGTGCCGAAGGGACAGCTCTACGCGATTACGAGCAGTACTTC.

Here the CDR3 reads CASSEGASGVRSTDTQYF. For the CDR3, the DNA is TGTGCCAGCAGTGAAGGGGCTAGCGGGGTCAGAAGCACAGATACGCAGTATTTT. This chain joins TRBV6-4 and TRBJ2-3; 9 bases match TRBD2. The V gene's germline CDR1 is MRHNA and CDR2 SNTAGT. The CDR3 has 18 residues. V lost 3 bases, J lost 0 bases, and 10 bases stayed unmatched.

This CDR3 reads CASSLLPTGSYNEQFF. Here the CDR3 DNA reads TGTGCCAGCAGCTTACTTCCGACAGGGTCATACAATGAGCAGTTCTTC. The chain employs TRBV7-3 and TRBJ2-1; 7 bases match TRBD1. The J segment lost 4 bases and the V segment lost 2 bases, leaving 8 bases of the junction unmatched. The CDR3 spans 16 residues. Germline lookup yields CDR1 SGHTA and CDR2 FQGTGA.

This sequence joins TRBV14 and TRBJ1-2, with 8 bases fitting TRBD1. CDR1 is SGHDN, CDR2 FVKESK, per germline. This CDR3 is 15 amino acids long. Trimming removed 0 bases from V and 5 bases from J; junction bases left unmatched: 5. CDR3 coding DNA: TGTGCCAGCAGCCAAGAGCAGGGGGCTGGGTATGGCTACACCTTC. It encodes CASSQEQGAGYGYTF. The full variable domain, in which reference TRBV14 and TRBJ1-2 provide the parts outside the CDR3, is EAGVTQFPSHSVIEKGQTVTLRCDPISGHDNLYWYRRVMGKEIKFLLHFVKESKQDESGMPNNRFLAERTGGTYSTLKVQPAELEDSGVYFCASSQEQGAGYGYTFGSGTRLTVV.

The genes are TRBV9 and TRBJ2-1; 14 bases align to TRBD2. Unmatched junction bases numbered 4, after V lost 1 base and J lost 1 base. Germline values: CDR1 SGDLS, CDR2 YYNGEE. This CDR3 spans 18 amino acids. Here the CDR3 DNA reads TGTGCCAGCAGCGTACGGACTAGCGGGGGGTCATCCTACAATGAGCAGTTCTTC. It codes for CASSVRTSGGSSYNEQFF.

The J gene is TRBJ2-5, the V gene TRBV18; 7 positions match TRBD1. Germline CDR1 is KGHSH and CDR2 is LQKENI. The J segment lost 5 bases and the V segment lost 6 bases, leaving 9 bases of the junction unmatched. The length of the CDR3 is 14 residues. The CDR3 coding sequence is TGTGCCAGCTCTCATACAGGGGTCGGGGAGACCCAGTACTTC. This gives the protein CASSHTGVGETQYF.

The chain carries TRBV4-1 and TRBJ2-7; 11 positions match TRBD2. V trimming: 3 bases; J trimming: 6 bases; junction bases outside the gene matches: 10. The CDR3 extends over 16 amino acids. The germline V gene encodes CDR1 MGHRA and CDR2 YSYEKL. The CDR3 here is CASSQGRLAGGSEQYF. DNA of the CDR3: TGCGCCAGCAGCCAGGGGAGGCTAGCGGGGGGCTCCGAGCAGTACTTC.

V and J are TRBV10-3 and TRBJ2-1; D not resolved. The germline CDR1 and CDR2 sequences are ENHRY and SYGVKD. Trimming stripped 9 bases from V and 7 bases from J, with 10 bases between. The CDR3 is 11 residues long. CDR3 protein: CAMSSVNEQFF. CDR3 in DNA: TGTGCCATGAGTTCTGTGAATGAGCAGTTCTTC.

The chain combines TRBV4-2 with TRBJ2-1; 8 bases match TRBD2. Losses at the gene ends were 4 bases for V and 1 base for J; bases not matched to a gene: 0. Germline V gives CDR1 LGHNA, CDR2 YNFKEQ. This CDR3 has 14 amino acids. The CDR3 spells CASSPGGSYNEQFF. CDR3 sequence (DNA): TGTGCCAGCAGCCCGGGGGGGTCCTACAATGAGCAGTTCTTC.

The V gene is TRBV18, the J gene TRBJ2-5; 11 bases agree with TRBD2. The CDR3 consists of 15 residues. The germline gives CDR1 KGHSH, CDR2 LQKENI. With V trimmed by 6 bases and J by 4 bases, 7 bases remained unmatched. The CDR3 bases are TGTGCCAGCTCTCGACCTAGCGGGGGGCGAGAGACCCAGTACTTC. Its translation: CASSRPSGGRETQYF. The full variable domain, rest sourced from reference TRBV18 and TRBJ2-5, is NAGVMQNPRHLVRRRGQEARLRCSPMKGHSHVYWYRQLPEEGLKFMVYLQKENIIDESGMPKERFSAEFPKEGPSILRIQQVVRGDSAAYFCASSRPSGGRETQYFGPGTRLLVL.

The chain couples TRBV15 to TRBJ1-1, with a tentative D call TRBD1 (5 bases). The CDR3 has 14 residues. In germline, CDR1 is LNHNV, CDR2 YYDKDF (reference sequence). V shed 1 base and J shed 6 bases, with 12 bases lying between them. The CDR3 sequence is CATSRARQRAEAFF. The CDR3 bases are TGTGCCACCAGCAGAGCACGACAGCGGGCTGAAGCTTTCTTT.

The rearrangement links TRBV5-1 to TRBJ2-2; D is unclear. CDR3 length: 14 amino acids. The germline V gene has CDR1 SGHRS and CDR2 YFSETQ. V was shortened by 1 base and J by 2 bases, with 6 bases between the two germline ends. This CDR3 is CASSLIPNTGELFF. CDR3 coding DNA: TGCGCCAGCAGCTTGATCCCTAACACCGGGGAGCTGTTTTTT.

CDR3 DNA: TGTGCCAGCAGCAGACTAGCGGGGGTGACAAGACAAGAGACCCAGTACTTC. It specifies CASSRLAGVTRQETQYF. The rearrangement links TRBV11-2 to TRBJ2-5; TRBD2 agrees at 12 bases. The V gene's germline CDR1 is SGHAT and CDR2 FQNNGV. The J segment lost 2 bases and the V segment lost 5 bases, leaving 9 bases of the junction unmatched. The CDR3 is made up of 17 amino acids.

This clone was detected once. V gene TRBV18 combines with J gene TRBJ1-1; 10 bases fit TRBD1. CDR1 is KGHSH, CDR2 LQKENI, per germline. The CDR3 extends over 14 amino acids. V was pared by 5 bases and J by 6 bases, with 6 bases of the junction left unmatched. The CDR3 DNA reads as TGTGCCAGCTCATTTTCCGGGACAGGGGCTGAAGCTTTCTTT. This translates into CASSFSGTGAEAFF.

This chain uses TRBV18 with TRBJ2-3, with 10 bases identical to TRBD2. V was pared by 3 bases and J by 0 bases, with 3 bases of the junction left unmatched. Germline V gene lookup returns CDR1 KGHSH and CDR2 LQKENI. The CDR3 extends over 16 amino acids. CDR3 nucleotide sequence: TGTGCCAGCTCACCTCTAGCGGGGGTGAGCACAGATACGCAGTATTTT. Translating it yields CASSPLAGVSTDTQYF.

The DNA of the CDR3 is TGTGCCAGCAGCTATAGCGGGGAGGGGGAGACCCAGTACTTC. This sequence encodes CASSYSGEGETQYF. This chain connects TRBV3-1 (or the pseudogene TRBV3-2) to TRBJ2-5; 8 nucleotides match TRBD2. This CDR3 is 14 amino acids long. Trimming at V came to 5 bases and at J to 5 bases, leaving 7 bases not matched to a gene. Germline V gives CDR1 LGHDT, CDR2 YNNKEL (reference sequence).

This clone was observed a few times. The genes are TRBV2 and TRBJ2-7; D is undetermined. CDR1 SNHLY and CDR2 FYNNEI come from the germline V gene. CDR3 length: 12 residues. V was shortened by 7 bases and J by 2 bases, with 9 bases between the two germline ends. CDR3 amino acids: CASKEETYEQYF. The CDR3 nucleotides read TGTGCCAGCAAAGAGGAGACCTACGAGCAGTACTTC. The variable domain in full, with the rest retrieved from reference TRBV2 and TRBJ2-7, is EPEVTQTPSHQVTQMGQEVILRCVPISNHLYFYWYRQILGQKVEFLVSFYNNEISEKSEIFDDQFSVERPDGSNFTLKIRSTKLEDSAMYFCASKEETYEQYFGPGTRLTVT.

This clone was counted once. The chain joins TRBV2 to TRBJ2-2, with a tentative D call TRBD1 (6 bases). The CDR3 consists of 14 residues. Germline V lookup: CDR1 SNHLY, CDR2 FYNNEI. V shed 9 bases and J shed 1 base, with 12 bases lying between them. This CDR3 is CARGDIRNTGELFF. The CDR3 DNA is TGTGCCAGAGGGGACATCAGGAACACCGGGGAGCTGTTTTTT.

The rearrangement joins TRBV6-6 to TRBJ1-2; D is uncertain. V lost 0 bases and J 4 bases, leaving 12 bases between the germline ends. The CDR3 is made up of 15 amino acids. Germline V gene data show CDR1 as MNHNY and CDR2 as SVGAGI (reference sequence). The chain's CDR3 is CASSYSGGAAYGYTF. In nucleotides, the CDR3 is TGTGCCAGCAGTTACTCAGGCGGAGCGGCCTATGGCTACACCTTC.

The J gene is TRBJ1-2, the V gene TRBV6-5, with D possibly being TRBD1 (5 bases). CDR1 and CDR2 (germline): MNHEY, SVGAGI. The V and J ends lost 0 bases and 7 bases respectively, with 15 bases between them. The CDR3 has 15 amino acids. The CDR3 is CASSYSAWSQGGYTF. CDR3 coding DNA: TGTGCCAGCAGTTACTCAGCCTGGAGTCAGGGTGGCTACACCTTC.

The chain joins TRBV7-2 to TRBJ2-2, with 8 bases fitting TRBD2. After removal of 6 bases from V and 4 bases from J, the junction contained 7 bases not matched to a gene. In germline, CDR1 is SGHTA, CDR2 FQGNSA. The CDR3 runs 15 residues. The CDR3 DNA reads as TGTGCCAGCAGTACCGCGGGGGGTCGCACCGGGGAGCTGTTTTTT. It specifies CASSTAGGRTGELFF. The whole variable domain, remainder taken from reference TRBV7-2 and TRBJ2-2, is GAGVSQSPSNKVTEKGKDVELRCDPISGHTALYWYRQSLGQGLEFLIYFQGNSAPDKSGLPSDRFSAERTGGSVSTLTIQRTQQEDSAVYLCASSTAGGRTGELFFGEGSRLTVL.

The gene calls are TRBV11-2 and TRBJ1-1; D not resolved. This CDR3 has 14 amino acids. Trimming left V 5 bases short and J 1 base short, with 11 bases between. The germline CDR1 and CDR2 sequences are SGHAT and FQNNGV. CDR3 region: CASSPSPGNTEAFF. The CDR3 bases are TGTGCCAGCAGCCCCTCGCCGGGGAACACTGAAGCTTTCTTT.

As for this clone: Germline is not matched at one junction end, which may reflect a read error. The chain has TRBV9 and TRBJ1-1; D is perhaps TRBD1 (5 bases). CDR1 is SGDLS, CDR2 YYNGEE, per germline. The CDR3 contains 13 residues. The DNA of the CDR3 is TGTGCCAGCAGCCCTCGTGGGGGGAACAGAGGGGAGTTT. Protein sequence: CASSPRGGNRGEF.

This sequence joins TRBV7-3 and TRBJ2-7; no clear D. V lost 3 bases and J lost 6, with 9 bases in between. This CDR3 region has 12 residues. Germline loops: CDR1 SGHTA, CDR2 FQGTGA. The CDR3 DNA is TGTGCCAGCAGCTTTTACACGGGCGAGCAGTACTTC. Its translation: CASSFYTGEQYF.

This clone was observed a handful of times. The chain has TRBV4-1 and TRBJ2-3; D is ambiguous. The CDR3 sequence is 14 residues long. From germline, CDR1 is MGHRA and CDR2 YSYEKL. The V gene lost 3 bases and the J gene lost 3 bases, with 10 bases spanning the gap. CDR3 coding DNA: TGCGCCAGCAGCCAGGCGGTTACGACAGATACGCAGTATTTT. It codes for CASSQAVTTDTQYF.

The gene calls are TRBV18 and TRBJ2-1; no reliable D call. The V gene lost 0 bases and the J gene lost 2 bases, with 5 bases spanning the gap. The CDR3 covers 14 residues. Per germline, CDR1 KGHSH and CDR2 LQKENI. The CDR3 reads CASSPPQAYNEQFF. The CDR3 nucleotides read TGTGCCAGCTCACCACCCCAGGCCTACAATGAGCAGTTCTTC.

This rearrangement joins TRBV12-5 to TRBJ2-1, with D tentatively TRBD1 (5 bases). V lost 5 bases to trimming and J lost 4 bases, with 12 bases between them. The germline V gene encodes CDR1 LGHNT and CDR2 FRNRAP. CDR3 length equals 14 residues. CDR3 amino acids: CASGTLRDYNEQFF. The CDR3 region has the DNA TGTGCTAGTGGTACCCTCAGGGATTACAATGAGCAGTTCTTC. Drawing the rest from reference TRBV12-5 and TRBJ2-1, the complete variable domain is DARVTQTPRHKVTEMGQEVTMRCQPILGHNTVFWYRQTMMQGLELLAYFRNRAPLDDSGMPKDRFSAEMPDATLATLKIQPSEPRDSAVYFCASGTLRDYNEQFFGPGTRLTVL.

This clone was picked up one time. CDR3 in DNA: TGCGCCAGCAGCTTGGGCGCGTCGGGCAGGGGTAATTCACCCCTCCACTTT. This encodes CASSLGASGRGNSPLHF. The V call is TRBV5-1, the J call TRBJ1-6, with D perhaps TRBD1 (6 bases). The CDR3 runs 17 residues. CDR1 and CDR2 (germline): SGHRS, YFSETQ. Trimming removed 0 bases at V and 6 bases at J, with 16 bases between.

This chain links TRBV4-1 with TRBJ1-3, with a tentative D call TRBD1 (5 bases). The germline gives CDR1 MGHRA, CDR2 YSYEKL. V dropped 5 bases and J dropped 2 bases, with 13 bases sitting between them. This CDR3 is 15 amino acids long. CDR3 loop: CASSARGLAGNTIYF. The CDR3 DNA reads TGCGCCAGCAGCGCTAGGGGATTGGCTGGAAACACCATATATTTT.

This chain links TRBV7-3 with TRBJ1-6; 7 nucleotides agree with TRBD1. V shed 3 bases, J shed 9 bases, and the junction held 8 bases outside the gene matches. Per germline, CDR1 SGHTA and CDR2 FQGTGA. This CDR3 contains 15 residues. CDR3 bases: TGTGCCAGCAGCTTGGCAGGGGGGATTCCTTCACCCCTCCACTTT. Translation: CASSLAGGIPSPLHF. The variable domain in full, with the rest retrieved from reference TRBV7-3 and TRBJ1-6, is GAGVSQTPSNKVTEKGKYVELRCDPISGHTALYWYRQSLGQGPEFLIYFQGTGAADDSGLPNDRFFAVRPEGSVSTLKIQRTERGDSAVYLCASSLAGGIPSPLHFGNGTRLTVT.

This clone came up many times. The chain employs TRBV5-1 and TRBJ2-7; D is perhaps TRBD1 (5 bases). Germline V gene sequence: CDR1 SGHRS, CDR2 YFSETQ. CDR3 length: 14 residues. With 4 bases removed from V and 0 bases from J, the gap between germline ends came to 11 bases. CDR3 sequence reads: CASSIGQSSYEQYF. DNA of the CDR3: TGCGCCAGCAGCATCGGACAAAGCTCCTACGAGCAGTACTTC.